What follows are 18 T cell receptor beta chains derived from one specimen sequenced in a study of blood T cell repertoires in COVID-19. Assay: immunoSEQ multiplex PCR; the TCRdb copy retains only in-frame clones and omits some. The data contain about 17,000 clones, under 90% of them singletons. Sequenced: peripheral blood. These TCRs come from a man older than 75 with acute or convalescent COVID-19.

The rearrangement joins TRBV5-5 to TRBJ1-1, with 8 positions matching TRBD1. The germline V gene encodes CDR1 SGHKS and CDR2 YYEKEE (reference sequence). Trimming at V came to 4 bases and at J to 0 bases, leaving 11 bases not matched to a gene. The CDR3 loop spans 17 amino acids. The CDR3 DNA reads TGTGCCAGCAGCCCGAGTGGACAGGGTTGGATGAACACTGAAGCTTTCTTT. Translated, it gives CASSPSGQGWMNTEAFF.

CDR3 DNA: TGCAGCGTTACCGGAGGTCTAGCGGGGAACTCCTACGAGCAGTACTTC. This codes for CSVTGGLAGNSYEQYF. The chain recombines TRBV29-1 with TRBJ2-7; 9 bases match TRBD2. Germline CDR1 and CDR2: SQVTM and ANQGSEA. The CDR3 totals 16 residues. The junction had 11 bases not matched to a gene; V was cut back by 5 bases and J by 0 bases.

The chain is built from TRBV30 and TRBJ1-2, with 8 bases identical to TRBD1. V gave up 7 bases and J gave up 0 bases; unmatched junction bases: 7. CDR1 is GTSNPN and CDR2 is SVGIG in the germline V gene (reference sequence). The CDR3 is 14 residues long. The DNA of the CDR3 is TGTGCCTTCTACAGGGGGAGGGCTAACTATGGCTACACCTTC. Translating it yields CAFYRGRANYGYTF.

The V and J genes are TRBV29-1 and TRBJ1-1, with D unclear. The CDR3 has 12 amino acids. Per the germline V gene, CDR1 is SQVTM and CDR2 is ANQGSEA. V was cut by 4 bases and J by 8 bases, with 14 bases left in between. For the CDR3, the DNA is TGCAGCGTTGTATCCCCGGGAGAAGAAGCTTTCTTT. Its protein is CSVVSPGEEAFF.

V usage is TRBV5-1 and J usage is TRBJ1-2, with TRBD1 matching 9 bases. CDR1 SGHRS and CDR2 YFSETQ come from the germline V gene. The CDR3 extends over 15 amino acids. V was pared by 4 bases and J by 2 bases, with 6 bases of the junction left unmatched. This CDR3 reads CASSGGTGLNYGYTF. DNA of the CDR3: TGCGCCAGCAGCGGGGGGACAGGGCTCAACTATGGCTACACCTTC.

V is TRBV3-1 (or the pseudogene TRBV3-2) and J is TRBJ2-1; possible D gene TRBD1, 6 bases. Germline values: CDR1 LGHDT, CDR2 YNNKEL (reference sequence). V shed 2 bases and J shed 9 bases, with 11 bases lying between them. The CDR3 is 13 amino acids. The chain's CDR3 is CASSQMGHGEQFF. The CDR3 DNA follows: TGTGCCAGCAGCCAAATGGGACACGGTGAGCAGTTCTTC.

This chain connects TRBV6-4 to TRBJ2-2, with a weak D call TRBD1 (5 bases). This CDR3 region has 15 residues. Germline CDR1 and CDR2: MRHNA and SNTAGT. The V end lost 8 bases, the J end lost 3 bases, and 16 bases lay between the germline ends. CDR3: CASPNGRVDTGELFF. The CDR3 DNA sequence: TGTGCCAGCCCCAATGGCAGGGTAGACACCGGGGAGCTGTTTTTT.

This chain joins TRBV10-3 and TRBJ2-3; D is undetermined. The V gene lost 5 bases and the J gene lost 0 bases, with 3 bases spanning the gap. Germline CDR1 and CDR2: ENHRY and SYGVKD. The CDR3 runs to 12 residues. CDR3 in DNA: TGTGCCATCAGTTCAAGCACAGATACGCAGTATTTT. This sequence encodes CAISSSTDTQYF.

The V call is TRBV2, the J call TRBJ1-1; 10 bases are shared with TRBD1. Trimming took 5 bases from V and 4 from J; bases not matched to a gene: 4. Germline loops: CDR1 SNHLY, CDR2 FYNNEI. This CDR3 has 14 amino acids. The CDR3 spells CASSSTGGFTEAFF. CDR3 DNA sequence: TGTGCCAGCAGTTCGACAGGGGGCTTCACTGAAGCTTTCTTT.

For this clone: Germline is not matched at one junction end, which may reflect a read error. The sample has other DNA sequences that encode this CDR3 too. The rearrangement links TRBV7-2 to TRBJ2-2, with 8 bases identical to TRBD1. The CDR3 extends over 17 amino acids. Germline V gene sequence: CDR1 SGHTA, CDR2 FQGNSA. The DNA of the CDR3 is TGTGCCAGCAGCCTAGCAGGGGGCTCAGCGAACACCGGGGAGCTGTTTTTT. It specifies CASSLAGGSANTGELFF. The full variable domain, its missing parts supplied by reference TRBV7-2 and TRBJ2-2, is GAGVSQSPSNKVTEKGKDVELRCDPISGHTALYWYRQSLGQGLEFLIYFQGNSAPDKSGLPSDRFSAERTGGSVSTLTIQRTQQEDSAVYLCASSLAGGSANTGELFFGEGSRLTVL.

This clone has a handful of counts. The chain is built from TRBV18 and TRBJ2-5, with no clear D. The V gene's germline CDR1 is KGHSH and CDR2 LQKENI. The V end was cut by 4 bases, the J end by 0 bases, with 6 bases between. CDR3 length: 13 amino acids. The CDR3 DNA reads as TGTGCCAGCTCACGGTCAGACCAAGAGACCCAGTACTTC. Translating it yields CASSRSDQETQYF.

V is TRBV28 and J is TRBJ1-1; D gene ambiguous. This CDR3 has 15 amino acids. V shed 2 bases and J shed 1 base, with 11 bases lying between them. Germline loops: CDR1 MDHEN, CDR2 SYDVKM. The CDR3 nucleotides read TGTGCCAGCAGTTTACACGGACTTCCGAACACTGAAGCTTTCTTT. It specifies CASSLHGLPNTEAFF.

J is TRBJ2-6 and V is TRBV19, with a tentative D call TRBD2 (6 bases). Per the germline V gene, CDR1 is LNHDA and CDR2 is SQIVND (reference sequence). This CDR3 comprises 16 residues. The V end lost 3 bases, the J end lost 2 bases, and 11 bases lay between the germline ends. The CDR3 DNA sequence: TGTGCCAGTAGTATTGGTAGGAGGGCTGGGGCCAACGTCCTGACTTTC. It specifies CASSIGRRAGANVLTF.

The V gene is TRBV25-1, the J gene TRBJ1-2; the match to TRBD1 covers 9 bases. The germline V gene encodes CDR1 MGHDK and CDR2 SYGVNS. The CDR3 has 14 amino acids. The V gene end was trimmed by 4 bases and the J gene end by 4 bases; junction bases not matched to a gene: 4. The CDR3: CASSGRDRAYGYTF. Written as DNA, the CDR3 is TGTGCCAGCAGTGGCCGGGACAGGGCCTATGGCTACACCTTC.

CDR3: CASSSGSGRVKEKLFF. The CDR3, as DNA: TGTGCCAGCAGTTCCGGGTCGGGCAGGGTTAAAGAAAAACTGTTTTTT. The chain is built from TRBV7-8 and TRBJ1-4, with a possible D match to TRBD1 (5 bases). Looked up from germline, CDR1 is SGHVS and CDR2 is FQNEAQ. The CDR3 runs 16 residues. V dropped 6 bases and J dropped 8 bases, with 22 bases sitting between them.

J is TRBJ1-3 and V is TRBV7-9, with 8 bases lining up with TRBD1. CDR3 length: 16 residues. Germline values: CDR1 SEHNR, CDR2 FQNEAQ (reference sequence). J gave up 2 bases and V 3 bases, and 6 bases lay outside the gene matches. The CDR3 loop is CASSLNQGAPGNTIYF. DNA of the CDR3: TGTGCCAGCAGCTTGAACCAGGGGGCCCCTGGAAACACCATATATTTT.

This clone was detected only a few times. V and J are TRBV28 and TRBJ2-5; D may be TRBD1 (6 bases). The CDR3 is 15 amino acids. Germline V gene sequence: CDR1 MDHEN, CDR2 SYDVKM. Trimming left V 3 bases short and J 5 bases short, with 16 bases between. The CDR3 protein is CASSLVTGSAETQYF. The CDR3 coding sequence is TGTGCCAGCAGTTTGGTTACAGGGTCCGCGGAGACCCAGTACTTC.

The chain links TRBV6-1 to TRBJ1-2; the D gene is possibly TRBD1 (6 bases). The CDR3 sequence is 15 residues long. The ends were cut back, 0 bases at V and 0 bases at J, with 8 bases in the middle. In germline, CDR1 is MNHNS, CDR2 SASEGT. Here the CDR3 reads CASSEAGTTNYGYTF. The CDR3 region has the DNA TGTGCCAGCAGTGAAGCGGGGACAACTAACTATGGCTACACCTTC.